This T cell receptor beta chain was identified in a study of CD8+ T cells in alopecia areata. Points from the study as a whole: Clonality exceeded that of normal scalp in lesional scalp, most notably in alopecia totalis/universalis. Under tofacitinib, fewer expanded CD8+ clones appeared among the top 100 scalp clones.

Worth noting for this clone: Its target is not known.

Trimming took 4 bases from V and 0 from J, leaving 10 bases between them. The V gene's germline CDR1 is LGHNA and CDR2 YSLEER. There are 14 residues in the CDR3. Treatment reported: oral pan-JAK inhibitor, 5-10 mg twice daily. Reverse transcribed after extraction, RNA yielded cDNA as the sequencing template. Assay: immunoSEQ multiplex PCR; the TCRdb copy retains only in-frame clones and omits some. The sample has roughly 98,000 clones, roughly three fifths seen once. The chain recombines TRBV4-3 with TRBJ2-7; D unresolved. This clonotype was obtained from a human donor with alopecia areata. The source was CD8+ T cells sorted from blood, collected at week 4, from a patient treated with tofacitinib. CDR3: CASSREGFSYEQYF. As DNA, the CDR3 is TGCGCCAGCAGCCGCGAAGGGTTCTCCTACGAGCAGTACTTC.